The sequence of this T cell receptor (beta chain) was determined in a study of PD-L1 blockade in urothelial cancer. Across the study: From 0 to 3 prior chemotherapy regimens had been given to the patients. T cells numbered a median of 141,255 in the blood samples.

Method: immunoSEQ multiplex PCR; TCRdb's copy keeps in-frame clones and lacks some. The profile shows about 63,000 clones, roughly 76% of them singletons. This CDR3 is built from 15 residues. Trimming left V 2 bases short and J 2 bases short, with 9 bases between. The germline CDR1 and CDR2 sequences are MNHEY and SVGAGI. Time point noted: pretreatment peripheral blood. The sequences come from PBMCs, collected around atezolizumab (anti-PD-L1) treatment. The sequence was collected from an older man with urothelial cancer. V usage is TRBV6-5 and J usage is TRBJ1-4, with TRBD1 as a possible D gene (6 bases). The CDR3 spells CASSYTTGTNEKLFF. The CDR3 DNA follows: TGTGCCAGCAGTTACACCACAGGGACTAATGAAAAACTGTTTTTT.